This T cell receptor beta chain was sequenced in a study of Ad26.COV2.S vaccination and SARS-CoV-2 variants. Study results and caveats: Spike-specific CD8+ and CD4+ T cell responses reportedly showed substantial breadth after vaccination. It was found that vaccine and placebo recipients had similar non-spike TCR breadth. Spike-specific TCR breadth was greater in vaccine than placebo recipients. Overall T cell responses may have been underestimated by the analyses of TCR breadth and depth.

As concerns this clone: Antigen: not known.

Only in-frame clones appear in the TCRdb table, and some are missing; sequencing was by immunoSEQ multiplex PCR. The sample comprises over 85,000 clones, approximately 82% of which are singletons, and around a sixth rests with the top ten. This CDR3 comprises 16 residues. Trimming pared 4 bases from V and 3 bases from J, leaving 16 bases between. From germline, CDR1 is SGHVS and CDR2 FNYEAQ. V is TRBV7-6 and J is TRBJ2-1; D might be TRBD1 (6 bases). This receptor was obtained from a human donor who had recovered from COVID-19. This sample comprised peripheral blood, obtained after recovery from COVID-19. This chain's CDR3 is CASSSPTGLFYNEQFF. The CDR3 DNA reads TGTGCCAGCAGCTCCCCGACAGGCCTCTTCTACAATGAGCAGTTCTTC.